Listed here are 25 T cell receptor beta chains from one sample, sequenced in a study of blood T cell repertoires in COVID-19. Assay used: immunoSEQ multiplex PCR; TCRdb lists only in-frame clones, some missing. Of hundreds of thousands of clones listed, 85% are singletons. The sequencing input was peripheral blood. The receptor source for this set is a woman aged 18-35 years with acute or convalescent COVID-19.

The chain has TRBV5-1 and TRBJ1-5, with TRBD1 matching over 8 bases. This CDR3 comprises 17 residues. In germline, CDR1 is SGHRS, CDR2 YFSETQ. V gave up 0 bases and J gave up 1 base; unmatched junction bases: 6. For the CDR3, the DNA is TGCGCCAGCAGCTTGGAAGGGACAGGAGTGAGCAATCAGCCCCAGCATTTT. It specifies CASSLEGTGVSNQPQHF.

This clone was counted a few times. This chain links TRBV3-1 (or the pseudogene TRBV3-2) with TRBJ1-1, with TRBD1 matching 8 bases. CDR3 length: 13 amino acids. The J segment lost 4 bases and the V segment lost 6 bases, leaving 4 bases of the junction unmatched. Per the germline V gene, CDR1 is LGHDT and CDR2 is YNNKEL (reference sequence). The CDR3 protein is CASSTGGLTEAFF. CDR3 DNA: TGTGCCAGCAGTACAGGGGGACTCACTGAAGCTTTCTTT.

The chain is built from TRBV28 and TRBJ2-3, with 10 bases that match TRBD2. Germline V CDR1 and CDR2: MDHEN, SYDVKM. The junction had 8 bases not matched to a gene; V was cut back by 4 bases and J by 4 bases. There are 16 residues in the CDR3. CDR3 in DNA: TGTGCCAGCAGTTCTAGCGGGAGAGGGGGAGCAGATACGCAGTATTTT. Amino acid sequence: CASSSSGRGGADTQYF.

This chain uses TRBV28 with TRBJ2-1; TRBD1 agrees at 8 bases. Per the germline V gene, CDR1 is MDHEN and CDR2 is SYDVKM. The CDR3 extends over 14 amino acids. V shed 8 bases, J shed 1 base, and the junction held 4 bases outside the gene matches. In nucleotides, the CDR3 is TGTGCCAGCCGCGACAGGGGATCCTACAATGAGCAGTTCTTC. Amino acids: CASRDRGSYNEQFF.

The V and J genes are TRBV19 and TRBJ2-1; 7 bases map to TRBD1. The CDR3 is made up of 14 amino acids. J gave up 3 bases and V 11 bases, and 10 bases lay outside the gene matches. Germline-derived CDR1 and CDR2 are LNHDA and SQIVND (reference sequence). The CDR3 loop reads CACQGTALYNEQFF. The CDR3 DNA reads as TGTGCCTGTCAGGGGACAGCCCTCTACAATGAGCAGTTCTTC. Filled out from reference TRBV19 and TRBJ2-1, the complete variable domain reads DGGITQSPKYLFRKEGQNVTLSCEQNLNHDAMYWYRQDPGQGLRLIYYSQIVNDFQKGDIAEGYSVSREKKESFPLTVTSAQKNPTAFYLCACQGTALYNEQFFGPGTRLTVL.

This clone was observed a single time. V gene TRBV9 combines with J gene TRBJ1-1; 9 bases are shared with TRBD1. CDR1 is SGDLS and CDR2 is YYNGEE in the germline V gene. V was pared by 0 bases and J by 4 bases, with 4 bases of the junction left unmatched. The CDR3 totals 15 residues. The CDR3 region is CASSVGGTGITEAFF. CDR3 nucleotides: TGTGCCAGCAGCGTAGGCGGGACAGGGATCACTGAAGCTTTCTTT.

The rearrangement joins TRBV3-1 (or the pseudogene TRBV3-2) to TRBJ2-2; 8 nucleotides line up with TRBD2. After removal of 2 bases from V and 8 bases from J, the junction contained 7 bases not matched to a gene. This CDR3 contains 15 residues. Germline values: CDR1 LGHDT, CDR2 YNNKEL (reference sequence). CDR3 residues: CASSQWREDSGELFF. The CDR3 nucleotides are TGTGCCAGCAGCCAATGGCGGGAGGACTCAGGGGAGCTGTTTTTT.

V usage is TRBV9 and J usage is TRBJ2-1; 9 nucleotides align to TRBD2. V was clipped by 4 bases and J by 6 bases; unmatched bases: 8. This CDR3 spans 15 amino acids. Germline lookup yields CDR1 SGDLS and CDR2 YYNGEE. CDR3 amino acids: CASSPWAGGGNEQFF. The CDR3 region has the DNA TGTGCCAGCAGCCCATGGGCGGGAGGGGGCAATGAGCAGTTCTTC.

J is TRBJ2-5 and V is TRBV9; maybe TRBD1 (5 bases). The CDR3 totals 14 residues. Deletions cut 5 bases from V and 5 bases from J, with 16 bases between. Germline lookup yields CDR1 SGDLS and CDR2 YYNGEE. CDR3 protein: CASSVGDAGETQYF. The CDR3 DNA reads TGTGCCAGCAGTGTGGGCGACGCAGGGGAGACCCAGTACTTC.

This chain uses TRBV11-1 with TRBJ1-2, with 8 nucleotides matching TRBD1. Germline values: CDR1 SGHAT, CDR2 FQDESV (reference sequence). J lost 8 bases, V lost 5 bases, and 10 bases had no gene match. This CDR3 spans 14 amino acids. The CDR3 coding sequence is TGTGCCAGCAGCGCATCAGGGGGCGCCGGGGGCTACACCTTC. Its translation: CASSASGGAGGYTF.

The chain combines TRBV28 with TRBJ1-1, with a tentative D call TRBD1 (5 bases). Trimming cost V 8 bases and J 2 bases, with 12 bases left between them. Germline assignment: CDR1 MDHEN and CDR2 SYDVKM. The CDR3 spans 13 residues. The CDR3 region has the DNA TGTGCCAGCGACAAGGGGTTAAACACTGAAGCTTTCTTT. It specifies CASDKGLNTEAFF.

This chain joins TRBV3-1 (or the pseudogene TRBV3-2) and TRBJ2-7; TRBD2 matches at 9 bases. The CDR3 sequence is 17 residues long. The J segment lost 4 bases and the V segment lost 0 bases, leaving 10 bases of the junction unmatched. In germline, CDR1 is LGHDT, CDR2 YNNKEL (reference sequence). This CDR3 is CASSQDSSGRPGYEQYF. CDR3 nucleotides: TGTGCCAGCAGCCAAGATAGTAGCGGGAGACCCGGGTACGAGCAGTACTTC.

The CDR3 DNA reads as TGTGCCAGCAGTTACTCCCCAGGATACAATGAGCAGTTCTTC. Its protein product is CASSYSPGYNEQFF. The chain has TRBV6-5 and TRBJ2-1, with no clear D. The V gene's germline CDR1 is MNHEY and CDR2 SVGAGI. The V and J ends lost 0 bases and 4 bases respectively, with 7 bases between them. The CDR3 is 14 residues long.

The chain links TRBV28 to TRBJ1-5; D gene unclear. The CDR3 loop spans 14 amino acids. V lost 1 base, J lost 3 bases, and 7 bases lay in between. The germline V gene encodes CDR1 MDHEN and CDR2 SYDVKM. The CDR3 DNA follows: TGTGCCAGCAGTTTATTTCAGGACAATCAGCCCCAGCATTTT. It encodes CASSLFQDNQPQHF.

The chain recombines TRBV7-6 with TRBJ2-7; 12 bases match TRBD2. Germline V gene lookup returns CDR1 SGHVS and CDR2 FNYEAQ. This CDR3 is 18 amino acids long. Germline trimming cut 4 bases from V and 2 bases from J; bases unmatched to any gene: 12. The CDR3, as DNA: TGTGCCAGCAGCTCAAGAGGGTGGCTAGCGGGAGGGACCTACGAGCAGTACTTC. The encoded protein is CASSSRGWLAGGTYEQYF.

This sequence joins TRBV19 and TRBJ1-1; a possible D gene is TRBD1 (6 bases). V was trimmed by 6 bases and J by 0 bases, leaving 11 bases between them. From germline, CDR1 is LNHDA and CDR2 SQIVND (reference sequence). This CDR3 is built from 14 residues. DNA of the CDR3: TGTGCCAGTAGATCAACAGGGATGAACACTGAAGCTTTCTTT. This translates into CASRSTGMNTEAFF.

This clone is a singleton in its sample. V gene TRBV12-5 combines with J gene TRBJ2-6, with unresolved D. Between the trimmed V and J ends, which lost 5 bases and 2 bases, there was a span of 13 bases. The CDR3 extends over 16 amino acids. CDR1 and CDR2 from the germline V gene are LGHNT and FRNRAP. The CDR3 bases are TGTGCTAGTGGTCCTCCCCCGCCTACTGGGGCCAACGTCCTGACTTTC. Its protein is CASGPPPPTGANVLTF.

The V gene is TRBV21-1, the J gene TRBJ1-1; the table's TRBD1 call for D was not verified on the DNA. TRBV21-1 is given as a pseudogene. The CDR3 is 17 residues long. This chain's CDR3 is CASSKALGHLTDTEAFF. The CDR3 coding sequence is TGTGCCAGCAGCAAAGCGCTAGGACACCTCACGGACACTGAAGCTTTCTTT.

The chain has TRBV6-1 and TRBJ2-1, with TRBD2 as a possible D gene (6 bases). Trimming left V 2 bases short and J 15 bases short, with 14 bases between. This CDR3 has 12 amino acids. Germline V CDR1 and CDR2: MNHNS, SASEGT. The CDR3 DNA reads TGTGCCAGCAGTGAAACGAGCGGGTGGGGGTTCTTC. Translated, it gives CASSETSGWGFF.

With respect to this clone: This sample includes further DNA sequences coding for the same CDR3. This chain uses TRBV6-1 with TRBJ2-7, with TRBD1 matching 7 bases. This CDR3 region has 14 residues. V was clipped by 1 base and J by 1 base; unmatched bases: 1. Per germline, CDR1 MNHNS and CDR2 SASEGT. CDR3 sequence: CASSEGQGSYEQYF. The DNA for the CDR3 is TGTGCCAGCAGTGAAGGACAGGGATCCTACGAGCAGTACTTC.

The rearrangement joins TRBV14 to TRBJ1-3; D remains ambiguous. Trimming cost V 4 bases and J 0 bases, with 13 bases left between them. Germline V gene sequence: CDR1 SGHDN, CDR2 FVKESK. The CDR3 is 16 amino acids. DNA for the CDR3: TGTGCCAGCAGCCCCCGGACTGCACACTCTGGAAACACCATATATTTT. Translated, it gives CASSPRTAHSGNTIYF.

This chain links TRBV11-2 with TRBJ1-5, with TRBD1 identical over 8 bases. The CDR3 spans 15 residues. Germline V gives CDR1 SGHAT, CDR2 FQNNGV. After removal of 0 bases from V and 4 bases from J, the junction contained 2 bases not matched to a gene. The CDR3 reads CASSLDRDRNQPQHF. The CDR3 bases are TGTGCCAGCAGCTTAGACAGGGACAGGAATCAGCCCCAGCATTTT. Based on the CDR3 plus reference TRBV11-2 and TRBJ1-5, the full variable domain is EAGVAQSPRYKIIEKRQSVAFWCNPISGHATLYWYQQILGQGPKLLIQFQNNGVVDDSQLPKDRFSAERLKGVDSTLKIQPAKLEDSAVYLCASSLDRDRNQPQHFGDGTRLSIL.

This sequence joins TRBV21-1 and TRBJ1-5. TRBV21-1 is a pseudogene segment. The CDR3 is 20 residues long. The CDR3 DNA reads as TGTGCCAGCAGCAAAGAGTGGGGAAGGGGGAGGGTCGGAGGCAATCAGCCCCAGCATTTT. Protein sequence: CASSKEWGRGRVGGNQPQHF.

The V gene is TRBV7-3, the J gene TRBJ1-2, with TRBD1 identical over 7 bases. The germline V gene has CDR1 SGHTA and CDR2 FQGTGA. V dropped 5 bases and J dropped 8; count of bases not matched to a gene: 8. The CDR3 covers 13 residues. The DNA for the CDR3 is TGTGCCAGCAGCAGTGACAGGGCGGGAGGCTACACCTTC. Protein product: CASSSDRAGGYTF.

The chain recombines TRBV30 with TRBJ1-2; D uncertain. Germline lookup yields CDR1 GTSNPN and CDR2 SVGIG (reference sequence). Trimming left V 4 bases short and J 1 base short, with 10 bases between. The CDR3 length is 13 residues. DNA for the CDR3: TGTGCCTGGACCAACATTCATAACTATGGCTACACCTTC. Translating it yields CAWTNIHNYGYTF.